This is a list of T cell receptor beta chains from one sample in a study of blood T cell repertoires in COVID-19. Produced via immunoSEQ multiplex PCR; TCRdb's table is partial and in-frame only. Of approximately 110,000 clones listed, approximately 81% are singletons. Sequencing used peripheral blood. The receptors originated from a man of 80 years or more with COVID-19, enrolled during active disease. Each CDR3 is given with its conserved first and last residue. A D gene is named only where the DNA matches it firmly. Expanded clones are given a class, and other clones once, few, many or no size at all.

d_gene: TRBD2; v_gene: TRBV6-2/TRBV6-3; j_gene: TRBJ2-5; abundance: -; CDR3nt: TGTGCCAGCAGTTACTCAGGGACTAGCAGTGAGACCCAGTACTTC; CDR3aa: CASSYSGTSSETQYF
d_gene: TRBD2; v_gene: TRBV11-1; j_gene: TRBJ2-1; abundance: -; CDR3nt: TGTGCCAGCAGCTTAATAGCGGGAGACTACAATGAGCAGTTCTTC; CDR3aa: CASSLIAGDYNEQFF
d_gene: -; v_gene: TRBV5-4; j_gene: TRBJ2-3; abundance: -; CDR3nt: TGTGCCAGCAGCTTGTCAATACAGGCTAGCACAGATACGCAGTATTTT; CDR3aa: CASSLSIQASTDTQYF
d_gene: TRBD1; v_gene: TRBV6-5; j_gene: TRBJ1-1; abundance: -; CDR3nt: TGTGCCAGCAGTTACGGCAGGGGGCGCCGGACTGAAGCTTTCTTT; CDR3aa: CASSYGRGRRTEAFF
d_gene: TRBD2; v_gene: TRBV4-3; j_gene: TRBJ2-7; abundance: -; CDR3nt: TGCGCCAGCAGCCAAGGGACTAGCGGGACTAACGAGCAGTACTTC; CDR3aa: CASSQGTSGTNEQYF
d_gene: TRBD2; v_gene: TRBV9; j_gene: TRBJ2-1; abundance: once; CDR3nt: TGTGCCAGCAGCGCCGGACTAGCTCAAGAGCAGTTCTTC; CDR3aa: CASSAGLAQEQFF
d_gene: TRBD2; v_gene: TRBV6-9; j_gene: TRBJ2-1; abundance: -; CDR3nt: TGTGCCAGCAGTTTTGGAAGGGCTAGCGGCTACAATGAGCAGTTCTTC; CDR3aa: CASSFGRASGYNEQFF
d_gene: -; v_gene: TRBV19; j_gene: TRBJ1-2; abundance: -; CDR3nt: TGTGCCAGTACAAGGAAACAGGGCGATGGCTACACCTTC; CDR3aa: CASTRKQGDGYTF
d_gene: TRBD1; v_gene: TRBV13; j_gene: TRBJ2-3; abundance: -; CDR3nt: TGTGCCAGCGCAGCTACCCCCTCGCCCCCCCTTCGGACAGGGTTGAGAGATACGCAGTATTTT; CDR3aa: CASAATPSPPLRTGLRDTQYF
d_gene: TRBD2; v_gene: TRBV7-9; j_gene: TRBJ2-1; abundance: -; CDR3nt: TGTGCCAGCAGCCCGCGCGGACTAGCGGGGAATGAGCAGTTCTTC; CDR3aa: CASSPRGLAGNEQFF
d_gene: TRBD1; v_gene: TRBV6-5; j_gene: TRBJ1-2; abundance: few; CDR3nt: TGTGCCAGCCAGGGGGCAGTCAACTATGGCTACACCTTC; CDR3aa: CASQGAVNYGYTF
d_gene: -; v_gene: TRBV7-9; j_gene: TRBJ1-2; abundance: -; CDR3nt: TGTGCCAGCAGCTTAGCCTACAGGGATGGCTACACCTTC; CDR3aa: CASSLAYRDGYTF
d_gene: -; v_gene: TRBV11-2; j_gene: TRBJ2-7; abundance: -; CDR3nt: TGTGCCAGCAGCTTAGACGGGAGTGGTCGCGAGCAGTACTTC; CDR3aa: CASSLDGSGREQYF
d_gene: TRBD1; v_gene: TRBV25-1; j_gene: TRBJ1-1; abundance: once; CDR3nt: TGTGCCAGCAGAGGACAGGGAAACACTGAAGCTTTCTTT; CDR3aa: CASRGQGNTEAFF
d_gene: -; v_gene: TRBV24-1; j_gene: TRBJ2-7; abundance: once; CDR3nt: TGTGCCACCGGCCAGGACTACGAGCAGTACTTC; CDR3aa: CATGQDYEQYF
d_gene: TRBD2; v_gene: TRBV11-3; j_gene: TRBJ2-3; abundance: -; CDR3nt: TGTGCCAGCAGCCCGGGTAGCGGGAGGGCCGAGACAGATACGCAGTATTTT; CDR3aa: CASSPGSGRAETDTQYF